A single sample is the source of the 30 T cell receptor beta chains below, sequenced in a study of T-cell memory formation after mild COVID-19 (dated by TCRdb to the early 2020s). Libraries were built with 5' RACE. The instrument given in TCRdb is Illumina NovaSeq 6000. TCRdb took the public reads, trimmed them with fastp at Q25, ran MiXCR for clone calling and kept in-frame beta chains. Every entry covers one CDR3 protein and lists the most common genes and DNA from its rows. Here the sample has 110,000 or so distinct CDR3 sequences; roughly a sixth occur a single time. The ten top clones hold 5% to 7% of the sample. The sequenced material came from PBMCs or a T cell subset sorted from them (not recorded which). The receptors stem from a man younger than 35 who had mild COVID-19 (a few samples of this study predate the infection). The sample titles of this study are shuffled in the database, so cell type and time point are left out; the donor was told from shared clones.

This clonotype was seen only a few times. V and J are TRBV12-3 or TRBV12-4 and TRBJ2-2, with D perhaps matching TRBD1 or TRBD2 (5 bases each). The V and J ends lost 7 bases and 8 bases respectively, with 20 bases between them. This CDR3 has 15 residues. The CDR3 nucleotides are TGTGCCAGCACCAACTCCCCCGGGGCAGCAGGGGAGCTGTTTTTT. Amino acids: CASTNSPGAAGELFF.

The CDR3 nucleotides are TGTGCCAGCAGCCGCGTTTGGACTAGGGAGGAGACCCAGTACTTC. This sequence encodes CASSRVWTREETQYF. The rearrangement uses TRBV5-5 and TRBJ2-5, with 7 bases fitting TRBD2. CDR3 length: 15 amino acids. V shed 4 bases, J shed 5 bases, and the junction held 11 bases outside the gene matches. Per germline, CDR1 SGHKS and CDR2 YYEKEE (reference sequence).

A few counts support this clonotype. This chain's CDR3 is CATRFFGTEAFF. The CDR3 DNA follows: TGTGCCACCAGGTTTTTTGGCACTGAAGCTTTCTTT. This chain joins TRBV10-3 and TRBJ1-1; no reliable D call. Germline values: CDR1 ENHRY, CDR2 SYGVKD. Trimming cost V 10 bases and J 4 bases, with 13 bases left between them. This CDR3 region has 12 residues.

This clonotype was counted only a few times. The rearrangement uses TRBV7-8 and TRBJ2-4, with no clear D. The germline V gene has CDR1 SGHVS and CDR2 FQNEAQ. Deletions cut 6 bases from V and 0 bases from J, with 18 bases between. The CDR3 spans 17 residues. Here the CDR3 DNA reads TGTGCCAGCAGTCAGGTGGGCAGGACCCTAGCCAAAAACATTCAGTACTTC. Translation: CASSQVGRTLAKNIQYF.

The chain has TRBV7-8 and TRBJ2-5; 14 bases are shared with TRBD2. The CDR3 is 16 residues long. Germline values: CDR1 SGHVS, CDR2 FQNEAQ. V was pared by 5 bases and J by 4 bases, with 6 bases of the junction left unmatched. The CDR3 bases are TGTGCCAGCAGCCCCAGACTAGCGGGGGGGATAGAGACCCAGTACTTC. Its protein product is CASSPRLAGGIETQYF. The whole variable domain, remainder taken from reference TRBV7-8 and TRBJ2-5, is GAGVSQSPRYKVAKRGQDVALRCDPISGHVSLFWYQQALGQGPEFLTYFQNEAQLDKSGLPSDRFFAERPEGSVSTLKIQRTQQEDSAVYLCASSPRLAGGIETQYFGPGTRLLVL.

This clonotype was seen a few times. The chain joins TRBV7-9 to TRBJ2-5; TRBD1 is a possible D gene (5 bases). The CDR3 is 15 amino acids. Per germline, CDR1 SEHNR and CDR2 FQNEAQ (reference sequence). Trimming removed 5 bases from V and 2 bases from J, with 15 bases in between. CDR3: CASSPDQGRQETQYF. CDR3 DNA: TGTGCCAGCAGCCCAGACCAGGGCAGGCAAGAGACCCAGTACTTC. The variable domain in full, with the rest retrieved from reference TRBV7-9 and TRBJ2-5, is DTGVSQNPRHKITKRGQNVTFRCDPISEHNRLYWYRQTLGQGPEFLTYFQNEAQLEKSRLLSDRFSAERPKGSFSTLEIQRTEQGDSAMYLCASSPDQGRQETQYFGPGTRLLVL.

The rearrangement joins TRBV4-3 to TRBJ2-3, with TRBD2 matching over 7 bases. The CDR3 is 15 residues long. The germline V gene has CDR1 LGHNA and CDR2 YSLEER. V was pared by 0 bases and J by 5 bases, with 5 bases of the junction left unmatched. CDR3 amino acids: CASSQERGSIDTQYF. CDR3 coding DNA: TGCGCCAGCAGCCAAGAGCGGGGGTCGATAGATACGCAGTATTTT.

This chain joins TRBV27 and TRBJ2-2; D unresolved. Trimming removed 4 bases from V and 7 bases from J, with 13 bases in between. Germline V gene sequence: CDR1 MNHEY, CDR2 SMNVEV (reference sequence). The CDR3 runs to 14 residues. The CDR3 region has the DNA TGTGCCAGCAGTTCCCTCCTCCGCGGCGGGGAGCTGTTTTTT. Translating gives CASSSLLRGGELFF.

This clonotype was seen a handful of times. J is TRBJ1-2 and V is TRBV12-3 or TRBV12-4; a possible D gene is TRBD1 (5 bases). V was clipped by 4 bases and J by 6 bases, with 9 bases between them. The CDR3 consists of 12 residues. The CDR3 DNA is TGTGCCAGCAGTTCCCTAGGGGATGGCTACACCTTC. Translating it yields CASSSLGDGYTF.

This clonotype showed up just a few times. The chain combines TRBV7-2 with TRBJ2-1; no clear D gene. The CDR3 runs to 12 residues. Trimming cost V 5 bases and J 10 bases, with 12 bases left between them. Germline CDR1 and CDR2: SGHTA and FQGNSA. CDR3 sequence reads: CASSRPGNEQFF. CDR3 in DNA: TGTGCCAGCAGCCGACCAGGTAACGAGCAGTTCTTC. The variable domain in full, completed from reference TRBV7-2 and TRBJ2-1, reads GAGVSQSPSNKVTEKGKDVELRCDPISGHTALYWYRQSLGQGLEFLIYFQGNSAPDKSGLPSDRFSAERTGGSVSTLTIQRTQQEDSAVYLCASSRPGNEQFFGPGTRLTVL.

The chain has TRBV27 and TRBJ2-5; TRBD2 matches 7 bases. The CDR3 is 15 amino acids. CDR1 and CDR2 (germline): MNHEY, SMNVEV (reference sequence). V was clipped by 2 bases and J by 3 bases; unmatched bases: 6. The CDR3 is CASSLRAGTKETQYF. CDR3 nucleotide sequence: TGTGCCAGCAGTTTAAGAGCGGGGACCAAAGAGACCCAGTACTTC.

The chain uses TRBV20-1 and TRBJ1-6; D perhaps matches TRBD1 (6 bases). V dropped 6 bases and J dropped 4 bases, with 13 bases sitting between them. Germline CDR1 reads DFQATT; CDR2 reads SNEGSKA (reference sequence). This CDR3 comprises 14 residues. CDR3 in amino acids: CSALVGQYNSPLHF. The CDR3 bases are TGCAGTGCCCTAGTCGGACAGTATAATTCACCCCTCCACTTT.

J is TRBJ2-2 and V is TRBV9; 9 bases agree with TRBD1. The V gene's germline CDR1 is SGDLS and CDR2 YYNGEE. The CDR3 totals 15 residues. The junction had 5 bases not matched to a gene; V was cut back by 4 bases and J by 4 bases. DNA for the CDR3: TGTGCCAGCAGCAGACAGGGGGAGCGCACCGGGGAGCTGTTTTTT. It yields the protein CASSRQGERTGELFF.

This chain uses TRBV5-1 with TRBJ1-6; no definite D call. Trimming removed 0 bases at V and 7 bases at J, with 8 bases between. The CDR3 contains 14 residues. Germline CDR1 reads SGHRS; CDR2 reads YFSETQ. The CDR3 sequence is CASSLDGANSPLHF. CDR3 sequence (DNA): TGCGCCAGCAGCTTGGATGGTGCCAATTCACCCCTCCACTTT.

This clonotype turned up a few times. The chain couples TRBV6-5 to TRBJ2-2, with D perhaps matching TRBD1 or TRBD2 (5 bases each). The germline V gene encodes CDR1 MNHEY and CDR2 SVGAGI. V was pared by 6 bases and J by 2 bases, with 13 bases between. This CDR3 is 15 amino acids long. Written as DNA, the CDR3 is TGTGCCAGCAGCCCTCGAGGGGCCAACACCGGGGAGCTGTTTTTT. This sequence encodes CASSPRGANTGELFF.

The rearrangement joins TRBV29-1 to TRBJ1-5; D is ambiguous. Trimming left V 4 bases short and J 0 bases short, with 4 bases between. Germline V gene data show CDR1 as SQVTM and CDR2 as ANQGSEA. CDR3 length: 12 residues. The CDR3 here is CSVGYSNQPQHF. For the CDR3, the DNA is TGCAGCGTTGGCTATAGCAATCAGCCCCAGCATTTT.

This clonotype has more than one count but fewer than ten. This chain links TRBV9 with TRBJ1-5; weak D call: TRBD1 (6 bases). The germline V gene encodes CDR1 SGDLS and CDR2 YYNGEE. Trimming removed 8 bases from V and 6 bases from J, with 12 bases in between. The CDR3 runs 12 residues. The CDR3 bases are TGTGCCAGTGGGGACACATTTCAGCCCCAGCATTTT. Amino acids: CASGDTFQPQHF. The variable domain in full, completed from reference TRBV9 and TRBJ1-5, reads DSGVTQTPKHLITATGQRVTLRCSPRSGDLSVYWYQQSLDQGLQFLIQYYNGEERAKGNILERFSAQQFPDLHSELNLSSLELGDSALYFCASGDTFQPQHFGDGTRLSIL.

This clonotype was seen only a few times. The chain employs TRBV6-6 and TRBJ2-3; 7 bases fit TRBD1. J gave up 6 bases and V 5 bases, and 8 bases lay outside the gene matches. This CDR3 has 14 amino acids. Germline-derived CDR1 and CDR2 are MNHNY and SVGAGI (reference sequence). CDR3 region: CASSPRQGRDTQYF. The CDR3 nucleotides are TGTGCCAGCAGTCCCAGACAGGGTCGGGATACGCAGTATTTT.

This clonotype was seen repeatedly, ten times or more. This chain joins TRBV24-1 and TRBJ1-2; TRBD1 matches at 8 bases. The V gene end was trimmed by 5 bases and the J gene end by 3 bases; junction bases not matched to a gene: 7. The germline V gene encodes CDR1 KGHDR and CDR2 SFDVKD. This CDR3 comprises 15 residues. The CDR3 protein is CATSAWTGSDYGYTF. The CDR3 DNA reads TGTGCCACCAGTGCCTGGACAGGGTCCGACTATGGCTACACCTTC.

This clonotype was observed a handful of times. The V and J genes are TRBV3-1 and TRBJ2-7, with D unresolved. CDR1 LGHDT and CDR2 YNNKEL come from the germline V gene (reference sequence). The length of the CDR3 is 14 residues. Trimming pared 4 bases from V and 0 bases from J, leaving 10 bases between. CDR3 nucleotide sequence: TGTGCCAGCAGCCCTTCCTATAGCTCCTACGAGCAGTACTTC. It codes for CASSPSYSSYEQYF.

A few counts support this clonotype. The V gene is TRBV20-1, the J gene TRBJ2-3; D unresolved. Germline V CDR1 and CDR2: DFQATT, SNEGSKA (reference sequence). The CDR3 runs 12 residues. The CDR3 DNA follows: TGCAGCGTGGGCCCAGCGAGTGATACGCAGTATTTT. Its protein product is CSVGPASDTQYF.

V and J are TRBV4-1 and TRBJ2-1; tentative D call: TRBD1 (5 bases). CDR3 size: 15 residues. Germline V lookup: CDR1 MGHRA, CDR2 YSYEKL. V was pared by 0 bases and J by 2 bases, with 8 bases between. CDR3 nucleotides: TGCGCCAGCAGCCAAGAGGGGCTCCCCTACAATGAGCAGTTCTTC. Translation: CASSQEGLPYNEQFF.

This chain connects TRBV2 to TRBJ1-4, with D possibly matching TRBD1 (5 bases). CDR1 is SNHLY, CDR2 FYNNEI, per germline. The V end lost 7 bases, the J end lost 5 bases, and 14 bases lay between the germline ends. The CDR3 covers 14 residues. CDR3 coding DNA: TGTGCCAGCATCCGGGACCGGTGGAATGAAAAACTGTTTTTT. Its protein product is CASIRDRWNEKLFF.

The J gene is TRBJ2-4, the V gene TRBV7-2; D possibly uses TRBD1 or TRBD2 (6 bases each). The CDR3 is 17 amino acids. Germline V CDR1 and CDR2: SGHTA, FQGNSA. With 2 bases removed from V and 5 bases from J, the gap between germline ends came to 19 bases. For the CDR3, the DNA is TGTGCCAGCAGCTTAACGCCGGGGGCCCAGCTCGAAAACATTCAGTACTTC. Translating gives CASSLTPGAQLENIQYF.

The table lists this clonotype with a few counts. This chain uses TRBV12-3 or TRBV12-4 with TRBJ1-2, with TRBD1 matching over 8 bases. The junction had 18 bases not matched to a gene; V was cut back by 7 bases and J by 8 bases. This CDR3 has 16 amino acids. CDR3 nucleotides: TGTGCCAGCATCAAGGGTACAGGGGGGATGGCTACCGGCTACACCTTC. This codes for CASIKGTGGMATGYTF.

This clonotype was counted between two and nine times. This chain links TRBV15 with TRBJ2-3, with D unclear. CDR1 is LNHNV, CDR2 YYDKDF, per germline (reference sequence). Trimming pared 0 bases from V and 0 bases from J, leaving 7 bases between. This CDR3 comprises 15 residues. Here the CDR3 reads CATSRDLPSTDTQYF. Written as DNA, the CDR3 is TGTGCCACCAGCAGAGATCTCCCTAGCACAGATACGCAGTATTTT.

This clonotype was observed a handful of times. Just one base apart from a much larger clone, this may be a read error. The genes are TRBV29-1 and TRBJ1-1; TRBD1 is a possible D gene (5 bases). Trimming pared 4 bases from V and 0 bases from J, leaving 15 bases between. The germline V gene encodes CDR1 SQVTM and CDR2 ANQGSEA. The CDR3 is 15 amino acids. The CDR3 region has the DNA TGCAGCGTTGGGTCAGGGTGGGGGATGAACACTGAAGCTTTCTTT. Protein sequence: CSVGSGWGMNTEAFF. The full variable domain, in which reference TRBV29-1 and TRBJ1-1 provide the parts outside the CDR3, is SAVISQKPSRDICQRGTSLTIQCQVDSQVTMMFWYRQQPGQSLTLIATANQGSEATYESGFVIDKFPISRPNLTFSTLTVSNMSPEDSSIYLCSVGSGWGMNTEAFFGQGTRLTVV.

This chain links TRBV14 with TRBJ2-5; TRBD2 matches 9 bases. With 2 bases clipped from V and 4 bases from J, the junction kept 8 bases outside the gene matches. CDR3 length: 16 residues. CDR1 is SGHDN, CDR2 FVKESK, per germline. As DNA, the CDR3 is TGTGCCAGCAGCCAATGGGGGACTAGCAGCGGAGAGACCCAGTACTTC. This gives the protein CASSQWGTSSGETQYF. Full variable domain (rest looked up from reference TRBV14 and TRBJ2-5): EAGVTQFPSHSVIEKGQTVTLRCDPISGHDNLYWYRRVMGKEIKFLLHFVKESKQDESGMPNNRFLAERTGGTYSTLKVQPAELEDSGVYFCASSQWGTSSGETQYFGPGTRLLVL.

A few counts support this clonotype. The rearrangement uses TRBV20-1 and TRBJ2-7; 8 positions agree with TRBD1. J was trimmed by 4 bases and V by 3 bases; bases with no gene match: 8. Germline V gene sequence: CDR1 DFQATT, CDR2 SNEGSKA (reference sequence). This CDR3 region has 14 residues. The CDR3 bases are TGCAGTGCTAGGGACAGGGAAGTTATTTACGAGCAGTACTTC. Protein sequence: CSARDREVIYEQYF.

This chain links TRBV19 with TRBJ2-2; perhaps TRBD2 as D (5 bases). CDR3 size: 17 residues. V was cut by 5 bases and J by 4 bases, with 20 bases left in between. The germline V gene encodes CDR1 LNHDA and CDR2 SQIVND (reference sequence). CDR3 bases: TGTGCCAGTAGTCCGGAAGGATGGGGAGATGGCACCGGGGAGCTGTTTTTT. This sequence encodes CASSPEGWGDGTGELFF.